This T cell receptor (beta chain) appears in the sequencing data of a study of spatial heterogeneity in lung cancer. Study overall: Available follow-up PBMC samples, collected a median of about two years post-resection, were sequenced. Whole-study findings and limits: Blood showed ubiquitous tumor TCRs more often at resection than at routine follow-up.

There are many counts of this clonotype. What it recognizes is unknown. Looked up from germline, CDR1 is SGHNT and CDR2 is YENEEA. The CDR3 covers 16 residues. J lost 5 bases, V lost 4 bases, and 7 bases had no gene match. Regarding time point: blood at routine non-recurrence follow-up after resection. Unsorted whole RNA samples from tumor, nontumor lung or frozen PBMC were sequenced. Individually, TCR cDNA molecules were each labelled with a unique molecular identifier. TCRdb recomputed calls from the 5' RACE reads with MiXCR, one row per CDR3 protein. The table includes approximately 70,000 distinct CDR3 sequences, less than 9.5% detected once.

This clonotype originated in a female donor with early-stage non-small cell lung cancer. This chain joins TRBV11-3 and TRBJ2-2; 10 nucleotides align to TRBD2. The sample in question was PBMCs, obtained at follow-up. CDR3 coding DNA: TGTGCCAGCAGCTCTATTAGCGGGAGGAAAACCGGGGAGCTGTTTTTT. It yields the protein CASSSISGRKTGELFF.